This T cell receptor (beta chain) was recorded in a study of CD8+CD57+ T cells in acquired aplastic anemia. As for the study in general: Sorted CD4+ plus CD8+ cells gave DNA averaging approximately 2.9 ug. Findings and caveats of the study: In common between the patients and the controls were around 29 CD8+ CDR3 sequences.

As concerns this clonotype: The target antigen is unknown.

All patients picked for sequencing had shown, by flow cytometry, an expansion of CD8+CD57+ cells. Germline V lookup: CDR1 LNHDA, CDR2 SQIVND (reference sequence). The CDR3 contains 14 residues. With 5 bases clipped from V and 7 bases from J, the junction kept 3 bases outside the gene matches. Genomic DNA, the template, was used for profiling of the TCR beta VDJ and CDR3. Using its own MiXCR run on the reads, TCRdb lists one record per CDR3 protein. The top ten hold about 8.3% of the sample, which has roughly 240,000 distinct CDR3 sequences, roughly half seen once. The TCR originated in a human donor with aplastic anemia. Sample: sorted CD4+, CD8+, or CD8+CD57+ T cells (not recorded which) from PBMCs. This sequence joins TRBV19 and TRBJ2-1; 12 nucleotides line up with TRBD1. CDR3 sequence (DNA): TGTGCCAGTAGTGGGACAGGGGGCATAAATGAGCAGTTCTTC. This translates into CASSGTGGINEQFF.